Shown below are 31 T cell receptor beta chains from a single sample sequenced in a study of vaccination and CD4 T cells after COVID-19. Noted treatment: approximately nine-day PBMC culture with coronavirus spike peptide pools or control peptides (ViraFEST assay). An Oncomine TCR Beta short-read assay was used to sequence the DNA from cultured CD4+ T cells. TCRdb reprocessed the PCR reads via MiXCR and lists one record per CDR3 protein. The profile shows 20,000 to 25,000 distinct CDR3 sequences, 67% of them singletons. These receptors' antigens are unknown. The sequencing used CD4+ T cells from blood, cultured in vitro, collected after SARS-CoV-2 vaccination. These receptors were obtained from a human donor who received a COVID-19 vaccine.

This clonotype was recorded a few times. This sequence joins TRBV30 and TRBJ1-6; D uncertain. This CDR3 spans 14 amino acids. The V end was cut by 1 base, the J end by 7 bases, with 11 bases between. Per the germline V gene, CDR1 is GTSNPN and CDR2 is SVGIG (reference sequence). CDR3 bases: TGTGCCTGGAGTGGGAGGATCGGGAATTCACCCCTCCACTTT. It specifies CAWSGRIGNSPLHF.

This clonotype has a handful of counts. This chain uses TRBV6-1 with TRBJ1-6; 11 nucleotides line up with TRBD1. V shed 6 bases and J 6 bases; nucleotides not matched to a gene: 4. Germline V CDR1 and CDR2: MNHNS, SASEGT. CDR3 length: 15 residues. Here the CDR3 reads CASSPGTGGNSPLHF. Written as DNA, the CDR3 is TGTGCCAGCAGCCCCGGGACAGGGGGTAATTCACCCCTCCACTTT.

The chain combines TRBV6-1 with TRBJ1-3; D gene unclear. The V and J ends lost 7 bases and 0 bases respectively, with 13 bases between them. Germline assignment: CDR1 MNHNS and CDR2 SASEGT. The CDR3 runs 15 residues. CDR3 nucleotides: TGTGCCAGCACACCAGGTTTTCTCTCTGGAAACACCATATATTTT. Encoded protein: CASTPGFLSGNTIYF.

The chain is built from TRBV11-3 and TRBJ2-7; no clear D gene. Germline values: CDR1 SGHNT, CDR2 YENEEA. The V gene lost 5 bases and the J gene lost 5 bases, with 13 bases spanning the gap. There are 13 residues in the CDR3. The CDR3 DNA reads TGTGCCAGCAGCAAAAGTGGAGTTAACGAGCAGTACTTC. Encoded protein: CASSKSGVNEQYF.

The gene calls are TRBV6-1 and TRBJ1-5; D remains unclear. The CDR3 runs 13 residues. V shed 6 bases and J shed 4 bases, with 10 bases lying between them. Germline CDR1 and CDR2: MNHNS and SASEGT. CDR3 protein: CASRPDRNQPQHF. In nucleotides, the CDR3 is TGTGCCAGCAGGCCCGATAGGAATCAGCCCCAGCATTTT.

The chain couples TRBV2 to TRBJ2-5; no firm D call. This CDR3 comprises 15 residues. Germline assignment: CDR1 SNHLY and CDR2 FYNNEI. V was cut by 4 bases and J by 2 bases, with 14 bases left in between. CDR3 loop: CASSASFFRQETQYF. The DNA of the CDR3 is TGTGCCAGCAGTGCATCCTTTTTTAGGCAAGAGACCCAGTACTTC.

V usage is TRBV21-1 and J usage is TRBJ1-2. TRBV21-1 constitutes a pseudogene. The CDR3 has 14 residues. DNA of the CDR3: TGTGCCAGCAGCGCCACGGGGGAGGGCTATGGCTACACCTTC. Amino acid sequence: CASSATGEGYGYTF.

The rearrangement uses TRBV2 and TRBJ1-2; D gene uncertain. In germline, CDR1 is SNHLY, CDR2 FYNNEI. V was shortened by 1 base and J by 7 bases, with 13 bases between the two germline ends. This CDR3 region has 14 residues. The CDR3 nucleotides are TGTGCCAGCAGTGAAGAAAGTGAAAAGCTTGGCTACACCTTC. It specifies CASSEESEKLGYTF.

This chain joins TRBV20-1 and TRBJ2-5; perhaps TRBD2 as D (7 bases). The V gene's germline CDR1 is DFQATT and CDR2 SNEGSKA (reference sequence). The CDR3 runs 14 residues. V lost 5 bases to trimming and J lost 5 bases, with 18 bases between them. CDR3 protein: CSALRGGRGETQYF. The CDR3 bases are TGCAGTGCTCTAAGGGGGGGCCGTGGGGAGACCCAGTACTTC.

The genes are TRBV15 and TRBJ2-1; D remains unclear. Trimming pared 0 bases from V and 8 bases from J, leaving 5 bases between. This CDR3 comprises 12 residues. In germline, CDR1 is LNHNV, CDR2 YYDKDF (reference sequence). The CDR3 is CATSRDFHEQFF. In nucleotides, the CDR3 is TGTGCCACCAGCAGAGATTTCCATGAGCAGTTCTTC. The whole variable domain, filled in from reference TRBV15 and TRBJ2-1, reads DAMVIQNPRYQVTQFGKPVTLSCSQTLNHNVMYWYQQKSSQAPKLLFHYYDKDFNNEADTPDNFQSRRPNTSFCFLDIRSPGLGDTAMYLCATSRDFHEQFFGPGTRLTVL.

Here the CDR3 DNA reads TGTGCCAGTAGTATTGACCCGAGCTCCTACAATGAGCAGTTCTTC. Protein product: CASSIDPSSYNEQFF. The V and J genes are TRBV19 and TRBJ2-1; no clear D. V was trimmed by 3 bases and J by 0 bases, leaving 9 bases between them. This CDR3 has 15 amino acids. In germline, CDR1 is LNHDA, CDR2 SQIVND (reference sequence).

V usage is TRBV20-1 and J usage is TRBJ2-3; 10 nucleotides agree with TRBD2. There are 15 residues in the CDR3. CDR1 is DFQATT and CDR2 is SNEGSKA in the germline V gene (reference sequence). The V and J ends lost 3 bases and 0 bases, in that order; junction bases with no gene match: 3. CDR3: CSASLAGGSTDTQYF. For the CDR3, the DNA is TGCAGTGCTAGTTTAGCGGGGGGTAGCACAGATACGCAGTATTTT.

The CDR3 DNA sequence: TGTGCCAGTAGTACGTCCCGGGACGGATATGGCTACACCTTC. Residues: CASSTSRDGYGYTF. The chain uses TRBV19 and TRBJ1-2, with a weak D call TRBD1 (5 bases). Between the trimmed V and J ends, which lost 4 bases and 5 bases, there was a span of 14 bases. The CDR3 consists of 14 residues. Germline CDR1 is LNHDA and CDR2 is SQIVND (reference sequence).

V is TRBV2 and J is TRBJ2-5, with unresolved D. The V gene's germline CDR1 is SNHLY and CDR2 FYNNEI. V lost 8 bases and J 3 bases, leaving 7 bases between the germline ends. The CDR3 runs 11 residues. The CDR3 DNA reads TGTGCCAGCCTCTGGGAAGAGACCCAGTACTTC. Encoded protein: CASLWEETQYF.

This clonotype was observed a few times. This rearrangement joins TRBV12-3 or TRBV12-4 to TRBJ1-2; D possibly corresponds to TRBD1 (6 bases). The CDR3 has 14 residues. Trimming shortened V by 4 bases and J by 2 bases, and 11 bases separated the two germline ends. The CDR3 sequence: CASSSLTGNYGYTF. The CDR3 DNA reads TGTGCCAGCAGTTCTCTTACAGGGAACTATGGCTACACCTTC.

J is TRBJ2-1 and V is TRBV20-1, with 12 bases that match TRBD2. V was pared by 0 bases and J by 8 bases, with 11 bases of the junction left unmatched. This CDR3 comprises 17 residues. Germline lookup yields CDR1 DFQATT and CDR2 SNEGSKA (reference sequence). The CDR3 coding sequence is TGCAGTGCTAGAGATCTTGCGCTAGCGGGGGGGCATTATGAGCAGTTCTTC. As protein: CSARDLALAGGHYEQFF.

Only one count was recorded for this clonotype. This chain joins TRBV19 and TRBJ1-3; D uncertain. This CDR3 contains 14 residues. Trimming removed 2 bases at V and 0 bases at J, with 5 bases between. The germline V gene has CDR1 LNHDA and CDR2 SQIVND (reference sequence). The CDR3, as DNA: TGTGCCAGTAGTATATCGAGCTCTGGAAACACCATATATTTT. This codes for CASSISSSGNTIYF.

The CDR3 sequence: CASSLEQLSYEQYF. The CDR3, as DNA: TGTGCCAGCAGTTTGGAACAGCTCTCCTACGAGCAGTACTTC. This chain uses TRBV12-3 or TRBV12-4 with TRBJ2-7, with no clear D. The CDR3 is made up of 14 amino acids. V was clipped by 3 bases and J by 0 bases, with 9 bases between them.

The rearrangement joins TRBV6-1 to TRBJ1-2; possible D gene TRBD1, 5 bases. The CDR3 has 13 amino acids. Looked up from germline, CDR1 is MNHNS and CDR2 is SASEGT. The germline V and J ends were trimmed by 5 bases and 4 bases, with 11 bases remaining between them. The CDR3 bases are TGTGCCAGCAGTCCCAGGGAAGCCTATGGCTACACCTTC. This sequence encodes CASSPREAYGYTF.

This chain links TRBV10-1 with TRBJ2-7; D remains ambiguous. The V and J ends lost 3 bases and 1 base respectively, with 10 bases between them. Germline V gene sequence: CDR1 WNHNN, CDR2 SYGVQD (reference sequence). This CDR3 has 14 amino acids. CDR3 in DNA: TGCGCCAGCAGTGACCCCCGCGGATCCTACGAGCAGTACTTC. Its protein is CASSDPRGSYEQYF.

The gene calls are TRBV19 and TRBJ2-3; perhaps D is TRBD1 or TRBD2 (6 bases each). This CDR3 is 15 amino acids long. V dropped 7 bases and J dropped 0 bases, with 14 bases sitting between them. CDR1 and CDR2 from the germline V gene are LNHDA and SQIVND (reference sequence). The CDR3, as DNA: TGTGCCAGTACCTGGGGGGCGAGTAGCACAGATACGCAGTATTTT. It specifies CASTWGASSTDTQYF.

The V and J genes are TRBV7-9 and TRBJ1-1; tentatively, D is TRBD1 (5 bases). The CDR3 contains 12 residues. From germline, CDR1 is SEHNR and CDR2 FQNEAQ (reference sequence). Trimming shortened V by 5 bases and J by 10 bases, and 14 bases separated the two germline ends. CDR3 loop: CASSRSTDRAFF. Here the CDR3 DNA reads TGTGCCAGCAGCCGTTCGACAGACAGAGCTTTCTTT. Filled out from reference TRBV7-9 and TRBJ1-1, the complete variable domain reads DTGVSQNPRHKITKRGQNVTFRCDPISEHNRLYWYRQTLGQGPEFLTYFQNEAQLEKSRLLSDRFSAERPKGSFSTLEIQRTEQGDSAMYLCASSRSTDRAFFGQGTRLTVV.

The V call is TRBV6-1, the J call TRBJ1-1; TRBD1 agrees at 7 bases. Germline lookup yields CDR1 MNHNS and CDR2 SASEGT. The CDR3 contains 14 residues. Trimming at V came to 6 bases and at J to 0 bases, leaving 4 bases not matched to a gene. CDR3 nucleotides: TGTGCCAGCAGAACTGGACAGGTGAACACTGAAGCTTTCTTT. Protein sequence: CASRTGQVNTEAFF.

This clonotype showed up just a few times. V and J are TRBV5-4 and TRBJ2-1, with D possibly TRBD2 on 5 matching bases. With 1 base removed from V and 6 bases from J, the gap between germline ends came to 11 bases. The length of the CDR3 is 14 residues. The germline gives CDR1 SGHNT, CDR2 YYREEE (reference sequence). This chain's CDR3 is CASSLRGGVNEQFF. In DNA form, the CDR3 reads TGTGCCAGCAGCTTGCGGGGTGGGGTCAATGAGCAGTTCTTC.

The chain couples TRBV7-3 to TRBJ2-3, with TRBD2 identical over 9 bases. The CDR3 loop spans 14 amino acids. V trimming: 7 bases; J trimming: 3 bases; junction bases outside the gene matches: 5. Germline CDR1 SGHTA, CDR2 FQGTGA. DNA of the CDR3: TGTGCCAGCAAACCGGGACTAGCTACAGATACGCAGTATTTT. Its translation is CASKPGLATDTQYF.

The chain couples TRBV4-2 to TRBJ2-2, with no clear D. The germline gives CDR1 LGHNA, CDR2 YNFKEQ. This CDR3 is 15 amino acids long. Deletions cut 0 bases from V and 4 bases from J, with 9 bases between. CDR3 residues: CASSQDKASTGELFF. In DNA, the CDR3 is TGTGCCAGCAGCCAAGATAAGGCCTCCACCGGGGAGCTGTTTTTT.

This chain joins TRBV20-1 and TRBJ1-1; the match to TRBD1 covers 7 bases. CDR1 is DFQATT, CDR2 SNEGSKA, per germline (reference sequence). With V trimmed by 3 bases and J by 0 bases, 7 bases remained unmatched. This CDR3 spans 15 amino acids. CDR3 sequence reads: CSASKGQAMNTEAFF. The CDR3 nucleotides are TGCAGTGCTAGCAAAGGACAGGCTATGAACACTGAAGCTTTCTTT.

The chain couples TRBV20-1 to TRBJ2-3; D unclear. The V gene's germline CDR1 is DFQATT and CDR2 SNEGSKA (reference sequence). V was pared by 0 bases and J by 1 base, with 5 bases between. The CDR3 length is 13 residues. The CDR3 loop is CSARDYRTDTQYF. DNA for the CDR3: TGCAGTGCTAGAGACTACCGCACAGATACGCAGTATTTT.

This chain joins TRBV7-2 and TRBJ2-5, with 11 bases matching TRBD2. The germline V gene has CDR1 SGHTA and CDR2 FQGNSA. V gave up 8 bases and J gave up 2 bases; unmatched junction bases: 7. This CDR3 contains 15 residues. The CDR3 bases are TGTGCCAGCGTAATGGGACTAGCGGTTCAAGAGACCCAGTACTTC. Residues: CASVMGLAVQETQYF.

The J gene is TRBJ2-5, the V gene TRBV2; perhaps TRBD1 as D (6 bases). CDR3 length: 14 residues. Trimming removed 6 bases at V and 1 base at J, with 12 bases between. Germline V gives CDR1 SNHLY, CDR2 FYNNEI. CDR3 protein: CASSELRGQETQYF. The CDR3 DNA is TGTGCCAGCAGCGAACTCAGGGGCCAAGAGACCCAGTACTTC.

The chain uses TRBV2 and TRBJ2-5; D is uncertain. The germline V and J ends were trimmed by 3 bases and 3 bases, with 11 bases remaining between them. The CDR3 totals 14 residues. Germline-derived CDR1 and CDR2 are SNHLY and FYNNEI. CDR3 sequence reads: CASSDDGYKETQYF. The CDR3 DNA is TGTGCCAGCAGTGATGACGGCTACAAAGAGACCCAGTACTTC.